What follows are 21 T cell receptor beta chains derived from one specimen sequenced in a study of CD8 T cells in Susac syndrome. RNA totalling roughly 0.45 to 1 ug underwent reverse transcription with random hexamers. From the immunoSEQ multiplex PCR reads, TCRdb called clonotypes with MiXCR, one entry per CDR3 protein. The repertoire has about 190,000 distinct CDR3 sequences, roughly 92% of them found once; the top ten carry 0.1%. The sample was CD4+ T cells from PBMCs. The receptor set was obtained from a human donor in good health.

V is TRBV6-5 and J is TRBJ2-1; possibly TRBD2 for D (6 bases). V dropped 6 bases and J dropped 8 bases, with 14 bases sitting between them. CDR1 and CDR2 (germline): MNHEY, SVGAGI. The CDR3 is made up of 13 amino acids. The CDR3 here is CASRSSWGDEQFF. The CDR3 nucleotides are TGTGCCAGCAGGTCGTCATGGGGGGATGAGCAGTTCTTC.

This chain connects TRBV6-2 or TRBV6-3 to TRBJ1-2, with D uncertain. V was clipped by 7 bases and J by 2 bases, with 14 bases between them. The CDR3 spans 14 residues. Germline V CDR1 and CDR2: MNHEY, SVGEGT. CDR3 sequence: CASTRRARNYGYTF. The CDR3 DNA reads TGTGCCAGCACGCGGCGGGCGAGGAACTATGGCTACACCTTC.

The J gene is TRBJ2-3, the V gene TRBV3-1, with 8 bases that match TRBD2. Germline assignment: CDR1 LGHDT and CDR2 YNNKEL (reference sequence). The CDR3 consists of 15 residues. With V trimmed by 8 bases and J by 3 bases, 10 bases remained unmatched. The CDR3 DNA reads as TGTGCCAGCGGCGGAGCGGGGGCTGTGACAGATACGCAGTATTTT. Translation: CASGGAGAVTDTQYF.

The chain employs TRBV7-9 and TRBJ2-1; 8 bases align to TRBD2. Germline CDR1 reads SEHNR; CDR2 reads FQNEAQ (reference sequence). CDR3 length equals 18 residues. V shed 4 bases, J shed 4 bases, and the junction held 15 bases outside the gene matches. The CDR3 DNA reads as TGTGCCAGCAGCTACTACACTAGCGGCACATCCAAATACAATGAGCAGTTCTTC. It codes for CASSYYTSGTSKYNEQFF.

This chain joins TRBV9 and TRBJ1-1, with a weak D call TRBD1 (6 bases). Germline CDR1 SGDLS, CDR2 YYNGEE. The CDR3 loop spans 15 amino acids. V dropped 3 bases and J dropped 5 bases, with 17 bases sitting between them. The CDR3: CASSGRPGGWTEAFF. In DNA, the CDR3 is TGTGCCAGCAGCGGCCGGCCGGGGGGCTGGACTGAAGCTTTCTTT.

The chain joins TRBV7-2 to TRBJ1-4; D unresolved. Trimming removed 1 base at V and 10 bases at J, with 19 bases between. Germline V gene lookup returns CDR1 SGHTA and CDR2 FQGNSA. This CDR3 spans 16 amino acids. This chain's CDR3 is CASSLVPTSPTGKLFF. Written as DNA, the CDR3 is TGTGCCAGCAGCTTAGTCCCCACAAGCCCGACGGGAAAACTGTTTTTT.

The chain uses TRBV3-1 and TRBJ2-3; D may be TRBD2 (5 bases). CDR1 is LGHDT, CDR2 YNNKEL, per germline (reference sequence). The ends were cut back, 4 bases at V and 1 base at J, with 12 bases in the middle. The CDR3 loop spans 15 amino acids. CDR3 loop: CASSRRSIGTDTQYF. CDR3 nucleotides: TGTGCCAGCAGCCGGAGGTCCATAGGCACAGATACGCAGTATTTT.

This chain links TRBV19 with TRBJ2-7; the match to TRBD1 covers 9 bases. Germline V gene data show CDR1 as LNHDA and CDR2 as SQIVND (reference sequence). CDR3 length equals 15 residues. The J segment lost 2 bases and the V segment lost 9 bases, leaving 11 bases of the junction unmatched. This CDR3 reads CASTEGQGYTYEQYF. The CDR3 nucleotides read TGTGCCAGCACCGAGGGACAGGGCTACACCTACGAGCAGTACTTC.

The chain uses TRBV9 and TRBJ2-2; D might be TRBD1 or TRBD2, each matching 5 bases. Trimming removed 4 bases from V and 2 bases from J, with 21 bases in between. This CDR3 contains 18 residues. Germline assignment: CDR1 SGDLS and CDR2 YYNGEE. The CDR3 bases are TGTGCCAGCAGCCACCAAAGGGCAGGGAGCCTTAACACCGGGGAGCTGTTTTTT. Protein: CASSHQRAGSLNTGELFF.

Only one count was recorded for this clonotype. CDR3 region: CASSLRERGGFDRVNIQYF. CDR3 nucleotide sequence: TGTGCCAGCAGCTTACGGGAGCGGGGGGGCTTTGATAGGGTAAACATTCAGTACTTC. This rearrangement joins TRBV7-2 to TRBJ2-4, with 10 positions matching TRBD2. The J segment lost 6 bases and the V segment lost 2 bases, leaving 16 bases of the junction unmatched. This CDR3 has 19 residues. Germline lookup yields CDR1 SGHTA and CDR2 FQGNSA.

Here the CDR3 DNA reads TGTGCCAGCAGCCAAACGTTCAACGCGTACACTGAAGCTTTCTTT. It yields the protein CASSQTFNAYTEAFF. The chain joins TRBV3-1 to TRBJ1-1; D remains ambiguous. Germline CDR1 reads LGHDT; CDR2 reads YNNKEL (reference sequence). CDR3 size: 15 residues. Trimming pared 2 bases from V and 3 bases from J, leaving 13 bases between.

The chain joins TRBV9 to TRBJ2-1; the D gene is possibly TRBD2 (6 bases). V was trimmed by 0 bases and J by 6 bases, leaving 13 bases between them. Germline-derived CDR1 and CDR2 are SGDLS and YYNGEE. The length of the CDR3 is 15 residues. The DNA for the CDR3 is TGTGCCAGCAGCGTAGGATGGGGGGACCCCAATGAGCAGTTCTTC. Its protein is CASSVGWGDPNEQFF.

This clonotype came up once. The chain combines TRBV5-1 with TRBJ2-5; tentative D call: TRBD2 (5 bases). The CDR3 is made up of 12 amino acids. The ends were cut back, 7 bases at V and 2 bases at J, with 9 bases in the middle. CDR1 and CDR2 (germline): SGHRS, YFSETQ. The CDR3 coding sequence is TGCGCCAGCCGACGGGGTCAAGAGACCCAGTACTTC. Translation: CASRRGQETQYF.

The rearrangement links TRBV29-1 to TRBJ1-5, with D possibly TRBD1 on 5 matching bases. Germline assignment: CDR1 SQVTM and CDR2 ANQGSEA. The CDR3 runs 12 residues. Trimming left V 7 bases short and J 7 bases short, with 14 bases between. The CDR3 DNA reads TGCAGCGCCAGGGAAGTTGGGCAGCCCCAGCATTTT. It encodes CSAREVGQPQHF. The whole variable domain, filled in from reference TRBV29-1 and TRBJ1-5, reads SAVISQKPSRDICQRGTSLTIQCQVDSQVTMMFWYRQQPGQSLTLIATANQGSEATYESGFVIDKFPISRPNLTFSTLTVSNMSPEDSSIYLCSAREVGQPQHFGDGTRLSIL.

The chain recombines TRBV7-2 with TRBJ1-6; possible D gene TRBD1, 5 bases. With 6 bases removed from V and 5 bases from J, the gap between germline ends came to 20 bases. The CDR3 is 17 residues long. Germline V CDR1 and CDR2: SGHTA, FQGNSA. In DNA form, the CDR3 reads TGTGCCAGCAGTCGTCGTCTTGGGACCCTGGATAATTCACCCCTCCACTTT. Its translation: CASSRRLGTLDNSPLHF.

The V gene is TRBV3-1, the J gene TRBJ2-5, with TRBD2 matching 9 bases. The trim removed 4 bases at V and 5 bases at J, leaving 14 bases unmatched. This CDR3 contains 17 residues. Germline-derived CDR1 and CDR2 are LGHDT and YNNKEL (reference sequence). In nucleotides, the CDR3 is TGTGCCAGCAGCCCCGCCGGGCTAGCGGGGCTTCGGGAGACCCAGTACTTC. It encodes CASSPAGLAGLRETQYF.

The chain uses TRBV28 and TRBJ2-5; D not certain. Germline CDR1 MDHEN, CDR2 SYDVKM. Trimming took 6 bases from V and 1 from J, leaving 12 bases between them. The CDR3 consists of 14 residues. The CDR3 here is CASRLGRIQETQYF. CDR3 nucleotides: TGTGCCAGCAGACTTGGACGGATCCAAGAGACCCAGTACTTC.

The genes are TRBV2 and TRBJ2-5; D is ambiguous. Germline V lookup: CDR1 SNHLY, CDR2 FYNNEI. The CDR3 is 14 residues long. The V and J ends lost 4 bases and 5 bases respectively, with 14 bases between them. The DNA of the CDR3 is TGTGCCAGCAGTGGGACCACCTCCGCGGAGACCCAGTACTTC. Translation gives CASSGTTSAETQYF.

This clonotype was detected only once. V gene TRBV29-1 combines with J gene TRBJ1-5; D may be TRBD1 (5 bases). Deletions cut 4 bases from V and 5 bases from J, with 9 bases between. Germline lookup yields CDR1 SQVTM and CDR2 ANQGSEA. This CDR3 has 12 amino acids. CDR3 nucleotides: TGCAGCGTTGGCGACAGATATCAGCCCCAGCATTTT. This sequence encodes CSVGDRYQPQHF. The complete variable domain, with remaining parts taken from reference TRBV29-1 and TRBJ1-5, reads SAVISQKPSRDICQRGTSLTIQCQVDSQVTMMFWYRQQPGQSLTLIATANQGSEATYESGFVIDKFPISRPNLTFSTLTVSNMSPEDSSIYLCSVGDRYQPQHFGDGTRLSIL.

The J gene is TRBJ1-2, the V gene TRBV12-3 or TRBV12-4; perhaps TRBD1 as D (5 bases). The V gene lost 6 bases and the J gene lost 7 bases, with 21 bases spanning the gap. The CDR3 has 15 residues. CDR3 sequence (DNA): TGTGCCAGCAGCTCTAGACAGATCCAGCCTAGTGGCTACACCTTC. Its protein is CASSSRQIQPSGYTF.

The chain uses TRBV2 and TRBJ2-2, with TRBD1 matching 8 bases. CDR3 size: 13 residues. Trimming at V came to 9 bases and at J to 0 bases, leaving 0 bases not matched to a gene. Germline lookup yields CDR1 SNHLY and CDR2 FYNNEI. CDR3 in DNA: TGTGCCAGGACAGGGGCGAACACCGGGGAGCTGTTTTTT. Protein product: CARTGANTGELFF.